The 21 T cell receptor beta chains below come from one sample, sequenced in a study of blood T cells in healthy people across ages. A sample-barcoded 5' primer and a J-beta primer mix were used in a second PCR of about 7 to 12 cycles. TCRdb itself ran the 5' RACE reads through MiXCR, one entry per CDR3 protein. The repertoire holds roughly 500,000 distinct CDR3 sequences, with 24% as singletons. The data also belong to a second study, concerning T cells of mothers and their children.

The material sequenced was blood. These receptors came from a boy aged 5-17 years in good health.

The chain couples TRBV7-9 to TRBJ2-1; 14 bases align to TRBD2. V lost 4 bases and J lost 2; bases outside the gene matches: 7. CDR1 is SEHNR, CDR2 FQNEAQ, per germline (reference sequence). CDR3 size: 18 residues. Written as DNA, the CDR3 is TGTGCCAGCAGCTCTACCGGGACTAGCGGGGGACCCTACAATGAGCAGTTCTTC. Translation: CASSSTGTSGGPYNEQFF.

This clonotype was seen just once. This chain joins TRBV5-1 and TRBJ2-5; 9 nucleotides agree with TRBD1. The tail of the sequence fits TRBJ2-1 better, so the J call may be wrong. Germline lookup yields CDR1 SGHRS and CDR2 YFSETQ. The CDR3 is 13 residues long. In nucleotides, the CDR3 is TGCGCCAGCAGCTGGGACAGGGACGATGAGCAGTTCTTC. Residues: CASSWDRDDEQFF.

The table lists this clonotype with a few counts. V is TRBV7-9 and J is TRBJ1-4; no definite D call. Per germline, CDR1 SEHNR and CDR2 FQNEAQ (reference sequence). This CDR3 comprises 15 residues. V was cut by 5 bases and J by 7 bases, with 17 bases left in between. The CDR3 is CASSAPRWVVEKLFF. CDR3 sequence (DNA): TGTGCCAGCAGCGCCCCTAGGTGGGTCGTTGAAAAACTGTTTTTT.

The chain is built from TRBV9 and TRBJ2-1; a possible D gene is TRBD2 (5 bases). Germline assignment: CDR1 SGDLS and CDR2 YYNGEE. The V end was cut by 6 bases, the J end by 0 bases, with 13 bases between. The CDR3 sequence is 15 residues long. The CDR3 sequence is CASTKVGSSYNEQFF. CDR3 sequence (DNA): TGTGCCAGCACGAAAGTTGGGAGCTCCTACAATGAGCAGTTCTTC.

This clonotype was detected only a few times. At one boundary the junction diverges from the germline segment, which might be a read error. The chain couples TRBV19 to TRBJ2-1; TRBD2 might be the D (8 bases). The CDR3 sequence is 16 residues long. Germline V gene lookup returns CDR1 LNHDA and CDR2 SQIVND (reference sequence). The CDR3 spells CASSAPGLGGYNEQFF. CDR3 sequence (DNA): TGTGCCAGTAGTGCCCCGGGACTAGGGGGCTACAATGAACAGTTCTTC. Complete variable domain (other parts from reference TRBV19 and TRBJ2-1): DGGITQSPKYLFRKEGQNVTLSCEQNLNHDAMYWYRQDPGQGLRLIYYSQIVNDFQKGDIAEGYSVSREKKESFPLTVTSAQKNPTAFYLCASSAPGLGGYNEQFFGPGTRLTVL.

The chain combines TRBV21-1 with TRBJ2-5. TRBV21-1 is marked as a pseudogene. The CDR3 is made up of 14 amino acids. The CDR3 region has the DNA TGTGCCAGCAGCGACCACAGGAACCAAGAGACCCAGTACTTC. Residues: CASSDHRNQETQYF.

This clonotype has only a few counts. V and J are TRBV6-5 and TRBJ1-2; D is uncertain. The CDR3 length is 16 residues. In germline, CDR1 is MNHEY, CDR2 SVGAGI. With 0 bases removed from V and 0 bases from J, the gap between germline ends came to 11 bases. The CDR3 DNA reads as TGTGCCAGCAGTTACTCTTCGGCCTCAGCTAACTATGGCTACACCTTC. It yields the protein CASSYSSASANYGYTF.

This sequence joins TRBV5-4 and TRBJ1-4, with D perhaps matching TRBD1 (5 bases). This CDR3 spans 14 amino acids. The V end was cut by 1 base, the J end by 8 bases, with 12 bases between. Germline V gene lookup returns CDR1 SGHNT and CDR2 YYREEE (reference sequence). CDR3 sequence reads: CASSLPGTREKLFF. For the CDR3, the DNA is TGTGCCAGCAGCTTGCCAGGGACTCGAGAAAAACTGTTTTTT.

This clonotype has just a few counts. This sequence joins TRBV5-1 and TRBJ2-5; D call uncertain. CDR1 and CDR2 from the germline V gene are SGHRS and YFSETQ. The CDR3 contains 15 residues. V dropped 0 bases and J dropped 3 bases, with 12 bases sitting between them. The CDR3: CASSLAFATKETQYF. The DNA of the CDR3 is TGCGCCAGCAGCTTGGCCTTCGCCACAAAAGAGACCCAGTACTTC.

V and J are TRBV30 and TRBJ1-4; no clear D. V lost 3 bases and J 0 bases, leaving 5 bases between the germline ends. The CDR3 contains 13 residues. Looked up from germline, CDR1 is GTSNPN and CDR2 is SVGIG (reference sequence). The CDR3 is CAWSGTTNEKLFF. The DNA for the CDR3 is TGTGCCTGGAGCGGTACAACTAATGAAAAACTGTTTTTT.

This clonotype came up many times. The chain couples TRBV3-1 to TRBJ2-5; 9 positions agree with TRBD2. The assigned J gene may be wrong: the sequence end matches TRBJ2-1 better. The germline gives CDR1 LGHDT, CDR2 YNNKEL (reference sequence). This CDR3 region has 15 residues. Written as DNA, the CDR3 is TGTGCCAGCAGCCAATCCTCGGGGACTAGCTCGGAGCAGTTCTTC. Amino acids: CASSQSSGTSSEQFF.

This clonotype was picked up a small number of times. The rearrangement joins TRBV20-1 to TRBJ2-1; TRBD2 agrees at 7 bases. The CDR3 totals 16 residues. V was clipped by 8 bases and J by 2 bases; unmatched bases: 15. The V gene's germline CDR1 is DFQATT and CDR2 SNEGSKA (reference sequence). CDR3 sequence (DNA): TGCAGTCCGCATTATGCTAGCGGAGGGACCTACAATGAGCAGTTCTTC. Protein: CSPHYASGGTYNEQFF.

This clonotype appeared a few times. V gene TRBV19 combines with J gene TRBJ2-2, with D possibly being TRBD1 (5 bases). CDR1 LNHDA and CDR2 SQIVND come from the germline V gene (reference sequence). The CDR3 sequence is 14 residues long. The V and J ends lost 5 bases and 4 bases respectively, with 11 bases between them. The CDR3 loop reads CASSSETVTGELFF. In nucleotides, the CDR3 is TGTGCCAGTAGTTCCGAGACAGTCACCGGGGAGCTGTTTTTT.

The CDR3 is CASNLGGTGGETQYF. The CDR3, as DNA: TGTGCCAGCAATCTTGGCGGGACCGGAGGGGAGACCCAGTACTTC. The J gene is TRBJ2-5, the V gene TRBV28; TRBD2 might be the D (6 bases). The length of the CDR3 is 15 residues. V shed 7 bases and J shed 5 bases, with 20 bases lying between them. Germline CDR1 and CDR2: MDHEN and SYDVKM. Using reference TRBV28 and TRBJ2-5 for the parts outside the CDR3, the full variable domain is DVKVTQSSRYLVKRTGEKVFLECVQDMDHENMFWYRQDPGLGLRLIYFSYDVKMKEKGDIPEGYSVSREKKERFSLILESASTNQTSMYLCASNLGGTGGETQYFGPGTRLLVL.

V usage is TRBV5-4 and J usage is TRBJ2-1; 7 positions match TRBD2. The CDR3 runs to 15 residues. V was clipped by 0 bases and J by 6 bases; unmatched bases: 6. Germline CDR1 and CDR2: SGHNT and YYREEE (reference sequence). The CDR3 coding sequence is TGTGCCAGCAGCTTGGCCGGGGGGAGCCCCAATGAGCAGTTCTTC. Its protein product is CASSLAGGSPNEQFF.

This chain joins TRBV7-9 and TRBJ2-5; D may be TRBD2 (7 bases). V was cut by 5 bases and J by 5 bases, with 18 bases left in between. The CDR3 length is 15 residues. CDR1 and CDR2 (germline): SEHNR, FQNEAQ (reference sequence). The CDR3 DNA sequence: TGTGCCAGCAGCGGTACGGGGGGCGAATGGGAGACCCAGTACTTC. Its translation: CASSGTGGEWETQYF.

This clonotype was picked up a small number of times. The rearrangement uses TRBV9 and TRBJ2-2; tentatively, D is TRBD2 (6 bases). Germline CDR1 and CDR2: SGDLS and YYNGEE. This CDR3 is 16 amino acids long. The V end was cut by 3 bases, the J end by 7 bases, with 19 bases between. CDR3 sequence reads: CASSAPAAGGDGELFF. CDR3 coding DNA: TGTGCCAGCAGCGCCCCCGCAGCAGGAGGGGACGGGGAGCTGTTTTTT.

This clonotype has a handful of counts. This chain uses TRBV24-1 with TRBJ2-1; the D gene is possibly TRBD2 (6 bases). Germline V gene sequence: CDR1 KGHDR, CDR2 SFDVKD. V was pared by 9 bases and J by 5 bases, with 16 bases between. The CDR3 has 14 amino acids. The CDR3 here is CATGVGGGNNEQFF. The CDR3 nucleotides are TGTGCCACCGGCGTTGGGGGAGGTAACAATGAGCAGTTCTTC.

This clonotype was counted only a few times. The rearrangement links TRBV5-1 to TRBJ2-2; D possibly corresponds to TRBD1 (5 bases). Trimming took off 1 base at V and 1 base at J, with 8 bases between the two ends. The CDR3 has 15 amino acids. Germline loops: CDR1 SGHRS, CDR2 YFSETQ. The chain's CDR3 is CASSLFGQNTGELFF. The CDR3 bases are TGCGCCAGCAGCTTGTTTGGACAGAACACCGGGGAGCTGTTTTTT.

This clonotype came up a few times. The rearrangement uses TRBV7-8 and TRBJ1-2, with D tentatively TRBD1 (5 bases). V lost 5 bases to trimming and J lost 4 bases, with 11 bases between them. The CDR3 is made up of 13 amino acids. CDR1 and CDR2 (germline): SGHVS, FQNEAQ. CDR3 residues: CASSPGLFYGYTF. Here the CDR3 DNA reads TGTGCCAGCAGCCCGGGACTTTTCTATGGCTACACCTTC. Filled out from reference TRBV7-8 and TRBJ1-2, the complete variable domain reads GAGVSQSPRYKVAKRGQDVALRCDPISGHVSLFWYQQALGQGPEFLTYFQNEAQLDKSGLPSDRFFAERPEGSVSTLKIQRTQQEDSAVYLCASSPGLFYGYTFGSGTRLTVV.

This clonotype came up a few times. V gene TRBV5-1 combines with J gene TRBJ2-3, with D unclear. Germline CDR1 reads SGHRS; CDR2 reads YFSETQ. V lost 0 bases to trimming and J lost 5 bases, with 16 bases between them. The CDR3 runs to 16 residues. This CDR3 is CASSLAGWQDGDTQYF. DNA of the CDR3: TGCGCCAGCAGCTTGGCAGGCTGGCAGGACGGAGATACGCAGTATTTT.